A selection of T cell receptor beta chains follows, all from one sample in a study of T cells in Graves' hyperthyroidism and ophthalmopathy. TCRdb reprocessed the multiplex PCR reads via MiXCR and lists one record per CDR3 protein. Among about half a million distinct CDR3 sequences, less than 25% were seen once, and the ten largest hold around 27%. The sequenced sample was blood. These receptors came from a man aged 18 to 29 with Graves' hyperthyroidism. CDR3s include the opening cysteine and the closing phenylalanine or tryptophan. D genes are given only for firm matches. The size entry is marked missing in some rows and otherwise reads once, few, many or a size class.

J: TRBJ2-2
D: NA
size: many
V: TRBV9
CDR3: CASSVVTGELFF
DNA: TGTGCCAGCAGCGTAGTCACCGGGGAGCTGTTTTTT

J: TRBJ1-3
D: NA
size: many
V: TRBV29-1
CDR3: CSAGQQGNTIYF
DNA: TGCAGCGCTGGACAGCAAGGAAACACCATATATTTT

J: TRBJ1-1
D: TRBD1
size: few
V: TRBV6-1
CDR3: CASIQRQGTTEAFF
DNA: TGTGCCAGCATTCAACGACAGGGGACCACTGAAGCTTTCTTT

J: TRBJ2-7
D: NA
size: NA
V: TRBV4-1
CDR3: CASSQVPGGPYGQYF
DNA: TGCGCCAGCAGCCAAGTCCCCGGCGGGCCCTACGGGCAGTACTTC

J: TRBJ2-1
D: NA
size: few
V: TRBV2
CDR3: CASSGRQTYNEQFF
DNA: TGTGCCAGCAGTGGTAGACAAACCTACAATGAGCAGTTCTTC

J: TRBJ1-2
D: NA
size: few
V: TRBV4-2
CDR3: CASSQDWTHYGYTF
DNA: TGTGCCAGCAGCCAAGACTGGACGCATTATGGCTACACCTTC

J: TRBJ1-1
D: NA
size: NA
V: TRBV7-8
CDR3: CASSLAEQEAFF
DNA: TGTGCCAGCAGCTTAGCAGAACAGGAAGCTTTCTTT

J: TRBJ2-4
D: TRBD2
size: NA
V: TRBV5-1
CDR3: CASRGGSKNIQYF
DNA: TGCGCCAGCCGGGGGGGCTCCAAAAACATTCAGTACTTC

J: TRBJ1-2
D: NA
size: NA
V: TRBV5-1
CDR3: CASREGPYGYTF
DNA: TGCGCCAGCAGAGAGGGGCCGTATGGCTACACCTTC

J: TRBJ1-3
D: NA
size: many
V: TRBV20-1
CDR3: CSAFLRSTIYF
DNA: TGCAGTGCTTTTCTCCGGAGCACCATATATTTT

J: TRBJ1-1
D: NA
size: many
V: TRBV12-3/TRBV12-4
CDR3: CASIPEGWTEAFF
DNA: TGTGCCAGCATACCCGAGGGGTGGACTGAAGCTTTCTTT

J: TRBJ2-7
D: TRBD1
size: NA
V: TRBV6-2/TRBV6-3
CDR3: CASSYGTGIAVSYEQYF
DNA: TGTGCCAGCAGTTACGGGACAGGGATCGCGGTGTCCTACGAGCAGTACTTC

J: TRBJ1-2
D: TRBD1
size: many
V: TRBV7-9
CDR3: CASSSGGRLYGYTF
DNA: TGTGCCAGCAGCTCAGGGGGCAGACTCTATGGCTACACCTTC

J: TRBJ2-5
D: TRBD1
size: many
V: TRBV30
CDR3: CAWSLTGEQTQYF
DNA: TGTGCCTGGAGTCTGACAGGGGAACAGACCCAGTACTTC

J: TRBJ1-5
D: NA
size: many
V: TRBV19
CDR3: CASSIEGAAQPQHF
DNA: TGTGCCAGTAGTATAGAGGGGGCAGCTCAGCCCCAGCATTTT

J: TRBJ2-2
D: NA
size: NA
V: TRBV19
CDR3: CASSGGKNTGELFF
DNA: TGTGCCAGTTCAGGGGGGAAGAACACCGGGGAGCTGTTTTTT

J: TRBJ2-7
D: NA
size: many
V: TRBV15
CDR3: CATSRPGEVEQYF
DNA: TGTGCCACCAGCAGACCGGGCGAAGTCGAGCAGTACTTC

J: TRBJ2-7
D: NA
size: many
V: TRBV20-1
CDR3: CSASLPATYEQYF
DNA: TGCAGTGCTAGCCTACCGGCTACTTACGAGCAGTACTTC

J: TRBJ1-1
D: NA
size: NA
V: TRBV12-3/TRBV12-4
CDR3: CASSLRVGTNTEAFF
DNA: TGTGCCAGCAGTTTAAGGGTTGGGACGAACACTGAAGCTTTCTTT

J: TRBJ2-2
D: NA
size: many
V: TRBV6-2/TRBV6-3
CDR3: CASSSSTEPGELFF
DNA: TGTGCCAGCAGCTCCTCGACAGAACCCGGGGAGCTGTTTTTT

J: TRBJ2-5
D: NA
size: NA
V: TRBV20-1
CDR3: CSARDGGPAETQYF
DNA: TGCAGTGCTAGAGATGGGGGGCCGGCAGAGACCCAGTACTTC

J: TRBJ2-2
D: TRBD1
size: NA
V: TRBV20-1
CDR3: CSAQTTGTGGELFF
DNA: TGCAGTGCCCAGACGACAGGGACGGGCGGGGAGCTGTTTTTT

J: TRBJ1-1
D: TRBD1
size: few
V: TRBV3-1
CDR3: CASSQGDRVRTEAFF
DNA: TGTGCCAGCAGCCAAGGAGACAGGGTTCGGACTGAAGCTTTCTTT

J: TRBJ1-2
D: NA
size: NA
V: TRBV6-1
CDR3: CASTGAGQICGYTF
DNA: TGTGCCAGCACAGGGGCAGGCCAGATCTGTGGCTACACCTTC

J: TRBJ1-1
D: NA
size: few
V: TRBV2
CDR3: CASERLNTEAFF
DNA: TGTGCCAGCGAACGGTTGAACACTGAAGCTTTCTTT

J: TRBJ2-7
D: NA
size: NA
V: TRBV6-1
CDR3: CASSEGSDYYEQYF
DNA: TGTGCCAGCAGTGAAGGGAGCGACTACTACGAGCAGTACTTC

J: TRBJ1-5
D: NA
size: once
V: TRBV6-1
CDR3: CASSEARRGVRSNQPQHF
DNA: TGTGCCAGCAGTGAAGCGCGGAGAGGCGTTAGGAGCAATCAGCCCCAGCATTTT

J: TRBJ1-5
D: NA
size: many
V: TRBV2
CDR3: CASSDVGLWGNQPQHF
DNA: TGTGCCAGCAGTGATGTAGGTCTTTGGGGCAATCAGCCCCAGCATTTT

J: TRBJ2-7
D: NA
size: once
V: TRBV2
CDR3: CASSDVDTLGYEQYF
DNA: TGTGCCAGCAGTGATGTAGACACCTTAGGGTACGAGCAGTACTTC

J: TRBJ2-7
D: TRBD1
size: many
V: TRBV7-9
CDR3: CASSIRQGFAYEQYF
DNA: TGTGCCAGCAGCATCCGACAGGGTTTCGCCTACGAGCAGTACTTC

J: TRBJ1-6
D: NA
size: NA
V: TRBV27
CDR3: CASSHHVTGSFSPLHF
DNA: TGTGCCAGCAGTCACCACGTTACAGGGTCCTTTTCACCCCTCCACTTT

J: TRBJ1-5
D: NA
size: few
V: TRBV5-1
CDR3: CASSLPKGCQPQHF
DNA: TGCGCCAGCAGCCTCCCGAAGGGGTGTCAGCCCCAGCATTTT